This T cell receptor (beta chain) is drawn from a study of T cell changes during pregnancy in multiple sclerosis. The germline gives CDR1 SGHTA, CDR2 FQGNSA. The CDR3 consists of 14 residues. J lost 8 bases, V lost 5 bases, and 10 bases had no gene match. Some clones are missing from TCRdb's copy, which holds only in-frame ones; the method was immunoSEQ multiplex PCR. The repertoire has fewer than 45,000 clones, roughly nine tenths of them found once; the top ten carry around 0.47%. The receptor comes from a female donor in good health, enrolled as a control in a pregnancy study. The material was CD4+ T cells from peripheral blood mononuclear cells, obtained in the second trimester of pregnancy. V gene TRBV7-2 combines with J gene TRBJ1-2; 8 positions match TRBD1. CDR3 coding DNA: TGTGCCAGCAGCCCGATGGGACAGGCCTGGGGCTACACCTTC. Its protein product is CASSPMGQAWGYTF.